The 23 T cell receptor beta chains listed next were all sequenced from one sample in a study of vaccination and CD4 T cells after COVID-19 (dated by TCRdb to between 2020 and 2023). The library was prepared using PCR. Sequencing instrument: Illumina iSeq 100. At the Johns Hopkins FTIC core, DNA from the cultured CD4+ T cells underwent TCR sequencing with the Oncomine TCR Beta short-read assay. The public reads were quality trimmed at Q25 with fastp and then assembled into clones with MiXCR by TCRdb, keeping productive beta chains. Each CDR3 protein gets just one entry, which takes the most common genes and DNA from the rows behind it. This sample gives around 15,000 distinct CDR3 sequences in total; around a fifth of them show up just once. 9% to 15% of the sample goes to the ten largest clones. The sample's treatment or condition label is to be understood as: approximately nine-day PBMC culture with coronavirus spike peptide pools or control peptides (ViraFEST assay).

No antigens are known for them. The starting material was CD4+ T cells from blood, cultured in vitro, obtained before SARS-CoV-2 vaccination. The receptor source for this set is a human donor who received a COVID-19 vaccine.

The rearrangement links TRBV5-1 to TRBJ2-3; D assignment may be TRBD1 or TRBD2 (6 bases each). The CDR3 has 17 amino acids. The ends were cut back, 4 bases at V and 2 bases at J, with 20 bases in the middle. Germline V gene data show CDR1 as SGHRS and CDR2 as YFSETQ. This CDR3 reads CASSPLGGSLVTDTQYF. For the CDR3, the DNA is TGCGCCAGCAGCCCATTGGGGGGCTCCTTAGTCACAGATACGCAGTATTTT. The whole variable domain, remainder taken from reference TRBV5-1 and TRBJ2-3, is KAGVTQTPRYLIKTRGQQVTLSCSPISGHRSVSWYQQTPGQGLQFLFEYFSETQRNKGNFPGRFSGRQFSNSRSEMNVSTLELGDSALYLCASSPLGGSLVTDTQYFGPGTRLTVL.

The V call is TRBV5-4, the J call TRBJ1-2, with TRBD1 matching over 8 bases. Losses at the gene ends were 1 base for V and 4 bases for J; bases not matched to a gene: 9. Germline lookup yields CDR1 SGHNT and CDR2 YYREEE (reference sequence). The CDR3 contains 16 residues. In DNA, the CDR3 is TGTGCCAGCAGCTTGTCTGTAACAGGGGGGAGCTATGGCTACACCTTC. Residues: CASSLSVTGGSYGYTF.

The chain employs TRBV25-1 and TRBJ1-4, with TRBD1 matching 12 bases. Germline lookup yields CDR1 MGHDK and CDR2 SYGVNS. The CDR3 extends over 16 amino acids. J was trimmed by 5 bases and V by 1 base; bases with no gene match: 2. The CDR3 sequence: CASSEFGTGGNEKLFF. Written as DNA, the CDR3 is TGTGCCAGCAGTGAATTCGGGACAGGGGGCAATGAAAAACTGTTTTTT.

This clonotype is labeled as medium-sized (0.01 to 0.1%). The V call is TRBV7-8, the J call TRBJ2-4, with unresolved D. The germline CDR1 and CDR2 sequences are SGHVS and FQNEAQ. CDR3 length: 13 residues. Trimming removed 1 base at V and 7 bases at J, with 8 bases between. In DNA form, the CDR3 reads TGTGCCAGCAGCTTAGAGCGTTATAACATTCAGTACTTC. Protein product: CASSLERYNIQYF.

The rearrangement uses TRBV20-1 and TRBJ1-4; TRBD1 aligns across 9 bases. The length of the CDR3 is 13 residues. V was clipped by 6 bases and J by 8 bases; unmatched bases: 7. Looked up from germline, CDR1 is DFQATT and CDR2 is SNEGSKA (reference sequence). This chain's CDR3 is CSARQGEGEKLFF. Here the CDR3 DNA reads TGCAGTGCAAGACAGGGGGAGGGGGAAAAACTGTTTTTT.

This clonotype was seen a handful of times. The V and J genes are TRBV6-1 and TRBJ1-3; no definite D call. The length of the CDR3 is 13 residues. CDR1 and CDR2 from the germline V gene are MNHNS and SASEGT. V lost 6 bases to trimming and J lost 0 bases, with 6 bases between them. DNA of the CDR3: TGTGCCAGCAGCAGTAGCTCTGGAAACACCATATATTTT. Translated: CASSSSSGNTIYF.

This clonotype has a handful of counts. This rearrangement joins TRBV11-3 to TRBJ2-3; TRBD2 matches 10 bases. CDR1 SGHNT and CDR2 YENEEA come from the germline V gene. After removal of 4 bases from V and 1 base from J, the junction contained 17 bases not matched to a gene. The CDR3 sequence is 20 residues long. DNA for the CDR3: TGTGCCAGCAGCTCGCCCCTACAGGGTCGGACTAGCGGCCGCACAGATACGCAGTATTTT. This gives the protein CASSSPLQGRTSGRTDTQYF.

This clonotype occurred a few times. J is TRBJ2-3 and V is TRBV6-1; D not certain. There are 15 residues in the CDR3. Germline V gene lookup returns CDR1 MNHNS and CDR2 SASEGT. V was trimmed by 2 bases and J by 0 bases, leaving 9 bases between them. CDR3: CASSENLQSTDTQYF. Written as DNA, the CDR3 is TGTGCCAGCAGTGAAAACTTACAGAGCACAGATACGCAGTATTTT.

Here the CDR3 reads CASSYSRQGGTGELFF. Written as DNA, the CDR3 is TGTGCCAGCAGTTACTCGAGACAGGGTGGCACCGGGGAGCTGTTTTTT. This chain connects TRBV6-2 or TRBV6-3 to TRBJ2-2; 7 nucleotides align to TRBD1. Germline CDR1 is MNHEY and CDR2 is SVGEGT. The CDR3 contains 16 residues. Trimming at V came to 0 bases and at J to 4 bases, leaving 5 bases not matched to a gene.

There are a few counts of this clonotype. This chain connects TRBV10-3 to TRBJ1-1; 11 bases line up with TRBD1. V gave up 6 bases and J gave up 0 bases; unmatched junction bases: 3. Germline V gene data show CDR1 as ENHRY and CDR2 as SYGVKD. The length of the CDR3 is 15 residues. In nucleotides, the CDR3 is TGTGCCATCAGGGACAGGGGGCCCATGAACACTGAAGCTTTCTTT. It codes for CAIRDRGPMNTEAFF.

V is TRBV7-8 and J is TRBJ2-2; a weak D match, TRBD1 (5 bases). The ends were cut back, 2 bases at V and 7 bases at J, with 14 bases in the middle. Germline V lookup: CDR1 SGHVS, CDR2 FQNEAQ. This CDR3 is 15 amino acids long. This CDR3 reads CASSLRSGRDGELFF. The CDR3 bases are TGTGCCAGCAGCTTAAGGTCAGGGCGCGACGGGGAGCTGTTTTTT.

CDR3 nucleotide sequence: TGTGCCAGCAGTGTTACTGTCAGGGTTTATGGCTACACCTTC. Amino acid sequence: CASSVTVRVYGYTF. The chain has TRBV2 and TRBJ1-2, with a possible D match to TRBD1 (5 bases). Trimming removed 4 bases at V and 5 bases at J, with 14 bases between. CDR3 length equals 14 residues. Germline V gene data show CDR1 as SNHLY and CDR2 as FYNNEI.

This clonotype was found a few times. One end of the junction is discordant with germline, which a read error may explain. The J gene is TRBJ1-3, the V gene TRBV20-1, with D uncertain. The germline V gene has CDR1 DFQATT and CDR2 SNEGSKA (reference sequence). This CDR3 comprises 13 residues. The CDR3 sequence: CSAREFSGNTIYF. The CDR3 DNA reads TGCAGTGCTCGAGAATTCTCTGGAAACACCATATATTTT.

There are a few counts of this clonotype. The chain recombines TRBV25-1 with TRBJ2-4; D unclear. Trimming cost V 4 bases and J 7 bases, with 5 bases left between them. CDR3 length: 11 residues. Germline assignment: CDR1 MGHDK and CDR2 SYGVNS. The CDR3 spells CASSGPNIQYF. DNA of the CDR3: TGTGCCAGCAGTGGCCCGAACATTCAGTACTTC.

This clonotype qualifies as medium-sized. The chain couples TRBV7-3 to TRBJ1-2; 9 bases line up with TRBD1. Per germline, CDR1 SGHTA and CDR2 FQGTGA. The length of the CDR3 is 16 residues. Trimming removed 3 bases from V and 8 bases from J; junction bases left unmatched: 13. The CDR3 DNA reads as TGTGCCAGCAGCTTTGATTCGACAGGGGGAATTGACGGCTACACCTTC. Translation gives CASSFDSTGGIDGYTF.

The table lists this clonotype with a few counts. The chain carries TRBV29-1 and TRBJ1-1; no clear D gene. From germline, CDR1 is SQVTM and CDR2 ANQGSEA. Trimming took off 4 bases at V and 1 base at J, with 10 bases between the two ends. CDR3 length: 13 amino acids. CDR3 DNA sequence: TGCAGCGTTGGGCGCATTAGGAACACTGAAGCTTTCTTT. Protein product: CSVGRIRNTEAFF.

The chain links TRBV2 to TRBJ2-5; possible D gene TRBD2, 7 bases. Germline V gene sequence: CDR1 SNHLY, CDR2 FYNNEI. This CDR3 is built from 16 residues. The ends were cut back, 3 bases at V and 1 base at J, with 15 bases in the middle. The CDR3 DNA reads as TGTGCCAGCAGTGATCATGGGGGGGCCCCCCAAGAGACCCAGTACTTC. It yields the protein CASSDHGGAPQETQYF.

The chain combines TRBV6-1 with TRBJ2-1, with D hard to call. This CDR3 has 13 amino acids. The V end was cut by 5 bases, the J end by 7 bases, with 12 bases between. From germline, CDR1 is MNHNS and CDR2 SASEGT. The CDR3 coding sequence is TGTGCCAGCAGTCCCCCCGCCCTTAATGAGCAGTTCTTC. This translates into CASSPPALNEQFF.

The V call is TRBV5-5, the J call TRBJ1-2; 8 bases fit TRBD1. This CDR3 has 15 amino acids. CDR1 is SGHKS and CDR2 is YYEKEE in the germline V gene (reference sequence). V lost 0 bases and J lost 4; bases outside the gene matches: 5. In nucleotides, the CDR3 is TGTGCCAGCAGCTTGGTGGCGGACAGGGTCTATGGCTACACCTTC. It translates to CASSLVADRVYGYTF.

This clonotype was seen a handful of times. The chain employs TRBV3-1 and TRBJ2-7; 14 bases are shared with TRBD2. CDR1 and CDR2 from the germline V gene are LGHDT and YNNKEL (reference sequence). This CDR3 spans 15 amino acids. The V and J ends lost 5 bases and 4 bases, in that order; junction bases with no gene match: 4. The CDR3 here is CASSEGLAGDYEQYF. In nucleotides, the CDR3 is TGTGCCAGCAGCGAGGGACTAGCGGGGGATTACGAGCAGTACTTC.

This clonotype was observed a handful of times. The chain is built from TRBV10-2 and TRBJ1-1; D unclear. Germline V CDR1 and CDR2: WSHSY, SAAADI. The CDR3 extends over 14 amino acids. Trimming cost V 7 bases and J 1 base, with 13 bases left between them. The CDR3 DNA sequence: TGCGCCAGCAAATTACGGGCCCAGAACACTGAAGCTTTCTTT. Amino acids: CASKLRAQNTEAFF.

The chain couples TRBV10-2 to TRBJ1-1; 8 positions match TRBD1. CDR1 is WSHSY and CDR2 is SAAADI in the germline V gene. The junction had 7 bases not matched to a gene; V was cut back by 10 bases and J by 6 bases. This CDR3 is 12 amino acids long. CDR3: CATRAGGSEAFF. As DNA, the CDR3 is TGCGCCACCAGAGCAGGGGGCTCTGAAGCTTTCTTT.

The chain is built from TRBV10-1 and TRBJ1-1, with D tentatively TRBD1 (6 bases). This CDR3 region has 13 residues. The V end lost 1 base, the J end lost 8 bases, and 11 bases lay between the germline ends. Germline V gives CDR1 WNHNN, CDR2 SYGVQD (reference sequence). The CDR3 reads CASSEYRDSEAFF. The CDR3 nucleotides read TGCGCCAGCAGTGAGTACAGGGACTCCGAAGCTTTCTTT.